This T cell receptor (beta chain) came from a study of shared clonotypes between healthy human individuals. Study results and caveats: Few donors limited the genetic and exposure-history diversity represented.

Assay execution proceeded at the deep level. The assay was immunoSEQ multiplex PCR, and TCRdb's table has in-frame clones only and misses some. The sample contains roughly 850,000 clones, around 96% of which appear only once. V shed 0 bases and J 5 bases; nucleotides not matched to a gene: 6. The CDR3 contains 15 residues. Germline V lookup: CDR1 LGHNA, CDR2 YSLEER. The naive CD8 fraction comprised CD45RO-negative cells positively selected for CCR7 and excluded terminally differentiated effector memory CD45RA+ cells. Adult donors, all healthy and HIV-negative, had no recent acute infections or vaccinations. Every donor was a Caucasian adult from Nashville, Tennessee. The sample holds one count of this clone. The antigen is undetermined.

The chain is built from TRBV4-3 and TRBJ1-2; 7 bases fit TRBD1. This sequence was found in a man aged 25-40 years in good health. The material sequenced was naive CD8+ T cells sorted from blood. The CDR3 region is CASSQDGQDPYGYTF. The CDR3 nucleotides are TGCGCCAGCAGCCAAGATGGACAGGACCCTTATGGCTACACCTTC.